Below are 16 T cell receptor beta chains sequenced from a single sample in a study of blood T cell repertoires in COVID-19. Generated by immunoSEQ multiplex PCR, the TCRdb table keeps only in-frame clones and is missing some. The table has 45,000 to 70,000 clones, about 90% seen once. Sequenced input: peripheral blood. These TCRs come from a woman aged 60-75 years with active or convalescent COVID-19.

The gene calls are TRBV28 and TRBJ1-2, with D maybe TRBD1 (6 bases). The V gene's germline CDR1 is MDHEN and CDR2 SYDVKM. The CDR3 has 11 residues. Trimming shortened V by 8 bases and J by 10 bases, and 14 bases separated the two germline ends. The CDR3 coding sequence is TGTGCCAGCGGCCAACAGGGAGCCTACACCTTC. This encodes CASGQQGAYTF.

The rearrangement uses TRBV10-3 and TRBJ1-4; 8 bases are shared with TRBD1. The J segment lost 5 bases and the V segment lost 5 bases, leaving 4 bases of the junction unmatched. CDR1 ENHRY and CDR2 SYGVKD come from the germline V gene. The CDR3 runs to 14 residues. The CDR3 sequence is CAISPGQENEKLFF. CDR3 DNA: TGTGCCATCAGTCCGGGACAGGAGAATGAAAAACTGTTTTTT.

This clone came up once. The chain recombines TRBV18 with TRBJ1-3, with 9 bases matching TRBD1. Germline-derived CDR1 and CDR2 are KGHSH and LQKENI. This CDR3 is 15 amino acids long. Germline trimming cut 4 bases from V and 1 base from J; bases unmatched to any gene: 2. CDR3: CASSLGQGSGNTIYF. As DNA, the CDR3 is TGTGCCAGCTCACTTGGACAGGGGTCTGGAAACACCATATATTTT.

The chain links TRBV30 to TRBJ2-7, with a possible D match to TRBD1 (5 bases). Trimming removed 2 bases from V and 3 bases from J, with 11 bases in between. CDR1 is GTSNPN, CDR2 SVGIG, per germline (reference sequence). This CDR3 region has 13 residues. DNA of the CDR3: TGTGCCTGGAGTAGGCAGGGCATCTACGAGCAGTACTTC. Translated: CAWSRQGIYEQYF.

The genes are TRBV3-1 (or the pseudogene TRBV3-2) and TRBJ1-2; 9 bases agree with TRBD1. CDR1 and CDR2 from the germline V gene are LGHDT and YNNKEL (reference sequence). Germline trimming cut 4 bases from V and 7 bases from J; bases unmatched to any gene: 7. CDR3 length: 14 amino acids. CDR3 nucleotide sequence: TGTGCCAGCAGCCCGGGACAGGGTAAGGGTGGCTACACCTTC. As protein: CASSPGQGKGGYTF.

This clone occurred a few times. The chain couples TRBV5-1 to TRBJ1-2, with TRBD1 matching 7 bases. Trimming at V came to 4 bases and at J to 5 bases, leaving 8 bases not matched to a gene. Germline values: CDR1 SGHRS, CDR2 YFSETQ. There are 14 residues in the CDR3. CDR3 bases: TGCGCCAGCAGCCGGGGGACAGAACAATATGGCTACACCTTC. Encoded protein: CASSRGTEQYGYTF.

The chain recombines TRBV2 with TRBJ1-2, with TRBD1 matching 8 bases. The CDR3 loop spans 15 amino acids. V was pared by 3 bases and J by 5 bases, with 8 bases of the junction left unmatched. Germline loops: CDR1 SNHLY, CDR2 FYNNEI. For the CDR3, the DNA is TGTGCCAGCAGTGATGGACAGGGAGTTCTGTATGGCTACACCTTC. Its protein product is CASSDGQGVLYGYTF.

This chain connects TRBV5-1 to TRBJ1-1, with D possibly TRBD1 on 6 matching bases. The V end was cut by 2 bases, the J end by 2 bases, with 7 bases between. Per germline, CDR1 SGHRS and CDR2 YFSETQ. CDR3 length: 13 residues. The DNA for the CDR3 is TGCGCCAGCAGCTTTGGGGGCAACACTGAAGCTTTCTTT. Protein product: CASSFGGNTEAFF.

The genes are TRBV19 and TRBJ1-2; 7 bases fit TRBD1. There are 15 residues in the CDR3. Germline V gene lookup returns CDR1 LNHDA and CDR2 SQIVND (reference sequence). The V segment lost 4 bases and the J segment 3 bases; nucleotides outside the gene matches: 8. This chain's CDR3 is CASSKTGVPDYGYTF. CDR3 in DNA: TGTGCCAGTAGTAAAACAGGGGTACCCGACTATGGCTACACCTTC.

V is TRBV19 and J is TRBJ2-3, with TRBD1 as a possible D gene (5 bases). The CDR3 is 14 amino acids. The ends were cut back, 5 bases at V and 0 bases at J, with 9 bases in the middle. The germline CDR1 and CDR2 sequences are LNHDA and SQIVND (reference sequence). The CDR3 is CASSRPGSTDTQYF. The CDR3 nucleotides read TGTGCCAGTAGTCGTCCAGGGAGCACAGATACGCAGTATTTT.

The chain has TRBV28 and TRBJ2-7, with 9 positions matching TRBD2. Germline V CDR1 and CDR2: MDHEN, SYDVKM. The ends lost 2 bases at V and 3 bases at J; junction bases unmatched: 5. CDR3 length: 15 residues. Written as DNA, the CDR3 is TGTGCCAGCAGTTTAAGTAGCGGGAGTAGCTACGAGCAGTACTTC. This gives the protein CASSLSSGSSYEQYF.

J is TRBJ2-3 and V is TRBV10-1; 7 nucleotides line up with TRBD2. The CDR3 has 17 residues. Unmatched junction bases numbered 8, after V lost 0 bases and J lost 2 bases. Germline V gives CDR1 WNHNN, CDR2 SYGVQD (reference sequence). The CDR3 DNA reads TGCGCCAGCAGTGAGTCGACAGAGCGGGGCGCCACAGATACGCAGTATTTT. It is translated as CASSESTERGATDTQYF.

The V call is TRBV2, the J call TRBJ2-1; maybe TRBD2 (6 bases). V was pared by 6 bases and J by 3 bases, with 9 bases between. The germline V gene encodes CDR1 SNHLY and CDR2 FYNNEI. The CDR3 is 13 amino acids. This CDR3 reads CASRATSYNEQFF. CDR3 bases: TGTGCCAGCAGGGCGACTAGCTACAATGAGCAGTTCTTC.

The chain links TRBV7-9 to TRBJ1-2; 7 bases line up with TRBD1. Per the germline V gene, CDR1 is SEHNR and CDR2 is FQNEAQ (reference sequence). The CDR3 sequence is 15 residues long. V trimming: 6 bases; J trimming: 4 bases; junction bases outside the gene matches: 11. The chain's CDR3 is CASRYSGTDVYGYTF. CDR3 sequence (DNA): TGTGCCAGCAGATACTCCGGGACAGACGTCTATGGCTACACCTTC.

J is TRBJ1-5 and V is TRBV3-1 (or the pseudogene TRBV3-2); D is ambiguous. The V end was cut by 2 bases, the J end by 6 bases, with 5 bases between. This CDR3 contains 12 residues. Germline-derived CDR1 and CDR2 are LGHDT and YNNKEL (reference sequence). CDR3 sequence reads: CASSQIGQPQHF. The DNA for the CDR3 is TGTGCCAGCAGCCAAATCGGTCAGCCCCAGCATTTT.

J is TRBJ2-7 and V is TRBV28; unclear D gene. Germline V gene data show CDR1 as MDHEN and CDR2 as SYDVKM. The CDR3 totals 12 residues. The V end was cut by 1 base, the J end by 3 bases, with 4 bases between. The CDR3 loop is CASSLSYYEQYF. Here the CDR3 DNA reads TGTGCCAGCAGTTTATCGTACTACGAGCAGTACTTC.